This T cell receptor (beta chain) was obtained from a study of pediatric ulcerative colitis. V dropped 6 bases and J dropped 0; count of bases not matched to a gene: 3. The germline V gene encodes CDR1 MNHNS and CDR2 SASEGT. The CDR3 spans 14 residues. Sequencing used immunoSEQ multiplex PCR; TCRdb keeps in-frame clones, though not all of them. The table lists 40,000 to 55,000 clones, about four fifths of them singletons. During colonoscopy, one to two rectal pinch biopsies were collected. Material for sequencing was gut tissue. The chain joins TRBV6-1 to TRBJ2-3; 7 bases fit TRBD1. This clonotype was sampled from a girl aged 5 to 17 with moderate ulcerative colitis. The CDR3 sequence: CASSSTGSTDTQYF. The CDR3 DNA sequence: TGTGCCAGCAGCTCGACAGGGAGCACAGATACGCAGTATTTT.